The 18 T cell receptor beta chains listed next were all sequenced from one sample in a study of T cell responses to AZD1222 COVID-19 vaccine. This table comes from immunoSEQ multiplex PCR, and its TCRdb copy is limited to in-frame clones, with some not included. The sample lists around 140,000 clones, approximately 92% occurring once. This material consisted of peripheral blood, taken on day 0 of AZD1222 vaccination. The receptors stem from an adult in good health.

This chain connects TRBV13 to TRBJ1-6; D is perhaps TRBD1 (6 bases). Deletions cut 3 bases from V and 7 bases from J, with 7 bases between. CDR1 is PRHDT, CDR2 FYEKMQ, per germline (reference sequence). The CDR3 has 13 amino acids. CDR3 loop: CASSFTGNSPLHF. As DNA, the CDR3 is TGTGCCAGCAGCTTTACAGGGAATTCACCCCTCCACTTT.

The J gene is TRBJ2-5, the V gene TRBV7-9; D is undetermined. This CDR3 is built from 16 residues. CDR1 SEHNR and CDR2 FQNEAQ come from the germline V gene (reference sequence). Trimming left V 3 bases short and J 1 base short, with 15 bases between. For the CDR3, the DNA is TGTGCCAGCAGCTTTAGGGTTTCGGGTCCCCAAGAGACCCAGTACTTC. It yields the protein CASSFRVSGPQETQYF.

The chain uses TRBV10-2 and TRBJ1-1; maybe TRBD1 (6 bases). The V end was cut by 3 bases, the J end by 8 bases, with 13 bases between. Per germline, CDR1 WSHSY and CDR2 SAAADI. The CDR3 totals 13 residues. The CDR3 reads CASSDLNRAEAFF. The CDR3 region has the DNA TGCGCCAGCAGTGACCTCAACAGGGCGGAAGCTTTCTTT.

The CDR3 spells CASSFWRNTEAFF. CDR3 sequence (DNA): TGTGCCAGCAGCTTTTGGAGGAACACTGAAGCTTTCTTT. The rearrangement joins TRBV11-1 to TRBJ1-1; no definite D call. Trimming shortened V by 3 bases and J by 1 base, and 6 bases separated the two germline ends. Germline V gene data show CDR1 as SGHAT and CDR2 as FQDESV (reference sequence). The CDR3 length is 13 residues.

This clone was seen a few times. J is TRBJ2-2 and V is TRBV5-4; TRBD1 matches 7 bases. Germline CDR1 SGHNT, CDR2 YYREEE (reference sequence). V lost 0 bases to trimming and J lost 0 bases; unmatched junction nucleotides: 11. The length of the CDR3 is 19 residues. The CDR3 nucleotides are TGTGCCAGCAGCTTGGGAGGGGGCCGCTACTCCCCGAACACCGGGGAGCTGTTTTTT. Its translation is CASSLGGGRYSPNTGELFF.

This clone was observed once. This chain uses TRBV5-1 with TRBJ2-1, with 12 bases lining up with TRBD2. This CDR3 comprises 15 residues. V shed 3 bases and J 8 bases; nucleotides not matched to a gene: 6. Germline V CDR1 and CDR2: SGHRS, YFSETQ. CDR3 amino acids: CASSWRGLAGYEQFF. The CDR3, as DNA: TGCGCCAGCAGCTGGAGGGGACTAGCGGGCTATGAGCAGTTCTTC.

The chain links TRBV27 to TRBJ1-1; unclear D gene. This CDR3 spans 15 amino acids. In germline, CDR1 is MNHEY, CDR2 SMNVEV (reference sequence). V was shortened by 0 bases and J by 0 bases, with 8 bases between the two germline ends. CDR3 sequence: CASSLSWILNTEAFF. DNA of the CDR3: TGTGCCAGCAGTTTATCATGGATACTGAACACTGAAGCTTTCTTT.

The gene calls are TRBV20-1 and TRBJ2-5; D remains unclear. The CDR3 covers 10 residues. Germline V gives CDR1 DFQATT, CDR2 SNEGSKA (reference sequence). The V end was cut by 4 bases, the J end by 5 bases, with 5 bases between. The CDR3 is CSAKRETQYF. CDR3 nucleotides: TGCAGTGCTAAACGGGAGACCCAGTACTTC.

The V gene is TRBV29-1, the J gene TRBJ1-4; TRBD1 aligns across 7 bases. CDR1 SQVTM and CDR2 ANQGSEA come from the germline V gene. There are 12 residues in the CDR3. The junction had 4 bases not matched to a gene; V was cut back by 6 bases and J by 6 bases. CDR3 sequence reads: CSVRQGHEKLFF. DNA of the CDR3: TGCAGCGTAAGACAGGGTCATGAAAAACTGTTTTTT.

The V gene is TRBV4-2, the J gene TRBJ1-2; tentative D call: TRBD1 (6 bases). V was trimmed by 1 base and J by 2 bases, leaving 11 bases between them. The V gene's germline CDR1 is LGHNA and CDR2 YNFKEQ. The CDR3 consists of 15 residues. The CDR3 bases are TGTGCCAGCAGCCAAGGTCGGGGGGCAAACTATGGCTACACCTTC. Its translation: CASSQGRGANYGYTF.

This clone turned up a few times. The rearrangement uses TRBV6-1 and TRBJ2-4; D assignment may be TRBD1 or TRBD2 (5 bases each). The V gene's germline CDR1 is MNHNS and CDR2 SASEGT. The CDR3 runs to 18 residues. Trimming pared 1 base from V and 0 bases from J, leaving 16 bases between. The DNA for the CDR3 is TGTGCCAGCAGTGAAGGTCTGGGGGTAGTCCTAGCCAAAAACATTCAGTACTTC. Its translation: CASSEGLGVVLAKNIQYF.

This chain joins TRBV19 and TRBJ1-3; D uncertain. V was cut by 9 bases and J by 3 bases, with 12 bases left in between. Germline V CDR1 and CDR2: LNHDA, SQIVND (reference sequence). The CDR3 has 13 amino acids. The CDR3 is CASVRGDGNTIYF. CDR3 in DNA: TGTGCCAGCGTTCGAGGAGATGGAAACACCATATATTTT.

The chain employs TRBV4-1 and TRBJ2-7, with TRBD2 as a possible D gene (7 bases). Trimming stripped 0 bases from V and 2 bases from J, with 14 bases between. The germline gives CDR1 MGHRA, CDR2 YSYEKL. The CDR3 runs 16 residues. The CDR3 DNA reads TGCGCCAGCAGCCAAGATTCGGGGGGCCTCACCTACGAGCAGTACTTC. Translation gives CASSQDSGGLTYEQYF.

The CDR3 reads CASSFIGGANQPQHF. CDR3 coding DNA: TGTGCCAGCAGCTTCATAGGGGGGGCAAATCAGCCCCAGCATTTT. The chain joins TRBV7-9 to TRBJ1-5, with a weak D call TRBD1 (6 bases). The V end lost 3 bases, the J end lost 4 bases, and 13 bases lay between the germline ends. The CDR3 has 15 amino acids. Germline CDR1 and CDR2: SEHNR and FQNEAQ (reference sequence).

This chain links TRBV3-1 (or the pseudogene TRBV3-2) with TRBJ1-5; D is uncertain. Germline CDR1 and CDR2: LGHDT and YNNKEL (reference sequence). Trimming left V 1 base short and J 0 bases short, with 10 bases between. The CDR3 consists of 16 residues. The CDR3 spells CASSQVVGYSNQPQHF. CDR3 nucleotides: TGTGCCAGCAGCCAAGTGGTAGGGTATAGCAATCAGCCCCAGCATTTT.

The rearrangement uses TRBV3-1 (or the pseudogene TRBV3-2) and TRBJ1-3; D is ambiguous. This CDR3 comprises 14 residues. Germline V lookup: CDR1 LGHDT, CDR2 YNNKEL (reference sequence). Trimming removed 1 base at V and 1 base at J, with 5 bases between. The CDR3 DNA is TGTGCCAGCAGCCAAGTCCCGTCTGGAAACACCATATATTTT. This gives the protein CASSQVPSGNTIYF.

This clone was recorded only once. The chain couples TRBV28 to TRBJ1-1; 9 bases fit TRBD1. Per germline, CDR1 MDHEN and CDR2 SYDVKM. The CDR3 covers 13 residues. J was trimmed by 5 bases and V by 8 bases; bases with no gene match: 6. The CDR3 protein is CASYDRGRTEAFF. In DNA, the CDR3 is TGTGCCAGCTACGACAGGGGGAGGACTGAAGCTTTCTTT.

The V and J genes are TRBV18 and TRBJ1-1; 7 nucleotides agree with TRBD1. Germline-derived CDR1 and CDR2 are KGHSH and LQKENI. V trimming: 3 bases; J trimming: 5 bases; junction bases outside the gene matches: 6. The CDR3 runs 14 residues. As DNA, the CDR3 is TGTGCCAGCTCACCCGGGACAGTAAATACTGAAGCTTTCTTT. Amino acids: CASSPGTVNTEAFF.